The text below deals with one TCR beta chain. The antigen is undetermined. Participants comprised healthy donors of bone marrow. The record originates from a study of cytomegalovirus exposure and HLA in healthy donors. About the research overall: Genotyping showed roughly 81% of roughly 390 donors falling in the Caucasian-associated ancestry cluster. Study results and caveats: The study flagged some 170 TCR beta chains as cytomegalovirus-associated. Segments of the TCR beta V type were, in most cases, productive about 87% or about 30% of the time in an earlier analysis.

60 Vbeta and 13 Jbeta primers were used in PCR. Generated by immunoSEQ multiplex PCR, the TCRdb table keeps only in-frame clones and is missing some. The table lists 85,000 to 100,000 clones, approximately 80% of them singletons. In germline, CDR1 is SEHNR, CDR2 FQNEAQ (reference sequence). Trimming cost V 3 bases and J 5 bases, with 8 bases left between them. CDR3 length: 13 residues. This TCR was recovered from a man aged 35-49 years in good health and CMV-seronegative. V gene TRBV7-9 combines with J gene TRBJ1-5; no clear D. The specimen sequenced was PBMCs. The CDR3 nucleotides are TGTGCCAGCAGCTTTAGTATGGATCAGCCCCAGCATTTT. As protein: CASSFSMDQPQHF.